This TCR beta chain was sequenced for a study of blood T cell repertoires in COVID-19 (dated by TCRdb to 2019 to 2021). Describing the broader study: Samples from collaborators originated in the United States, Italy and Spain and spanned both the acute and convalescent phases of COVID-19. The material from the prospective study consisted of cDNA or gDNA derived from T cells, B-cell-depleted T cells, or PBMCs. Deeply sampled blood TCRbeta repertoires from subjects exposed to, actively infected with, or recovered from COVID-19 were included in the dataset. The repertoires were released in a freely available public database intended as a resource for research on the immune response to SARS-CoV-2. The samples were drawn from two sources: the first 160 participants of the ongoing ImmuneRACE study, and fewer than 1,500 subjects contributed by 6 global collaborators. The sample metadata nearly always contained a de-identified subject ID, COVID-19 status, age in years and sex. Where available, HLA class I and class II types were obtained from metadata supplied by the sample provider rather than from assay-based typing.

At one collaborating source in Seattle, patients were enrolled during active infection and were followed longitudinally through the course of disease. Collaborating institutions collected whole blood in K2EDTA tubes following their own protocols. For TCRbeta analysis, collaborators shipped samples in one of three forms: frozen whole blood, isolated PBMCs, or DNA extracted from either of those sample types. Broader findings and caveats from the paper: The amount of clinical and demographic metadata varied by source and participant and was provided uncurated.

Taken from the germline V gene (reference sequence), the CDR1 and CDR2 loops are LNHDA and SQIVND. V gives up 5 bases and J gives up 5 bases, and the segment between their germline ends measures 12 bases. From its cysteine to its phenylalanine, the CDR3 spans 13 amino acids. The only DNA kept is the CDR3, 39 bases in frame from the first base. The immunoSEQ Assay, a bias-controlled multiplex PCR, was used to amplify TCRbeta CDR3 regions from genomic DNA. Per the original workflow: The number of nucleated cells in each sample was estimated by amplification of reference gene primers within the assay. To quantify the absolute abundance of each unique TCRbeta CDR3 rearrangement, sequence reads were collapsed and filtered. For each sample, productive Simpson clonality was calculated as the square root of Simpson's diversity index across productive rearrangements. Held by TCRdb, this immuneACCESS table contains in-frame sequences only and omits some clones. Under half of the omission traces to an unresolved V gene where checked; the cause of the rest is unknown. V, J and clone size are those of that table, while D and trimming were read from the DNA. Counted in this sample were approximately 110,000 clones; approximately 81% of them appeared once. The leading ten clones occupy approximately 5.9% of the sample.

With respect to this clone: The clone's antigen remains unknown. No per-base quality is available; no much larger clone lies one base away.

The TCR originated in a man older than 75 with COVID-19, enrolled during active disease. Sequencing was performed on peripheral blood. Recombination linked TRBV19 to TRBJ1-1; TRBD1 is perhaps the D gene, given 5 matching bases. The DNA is TGTGCCAGTAGTTACAGGTTGAGAACTGAAGCTTTCTTT. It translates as CASSYRLRTEAFF.